This T cell receptor (beta chain) was found in a study of blood T cells in healthy people across ages (dated by TCRdb to the mid-2010s). About the full investigation: In model experiments, roughly one uniquely barcoded TCR beta cDNA molecule per two T cells was captured by template switching. The study measured age-related changes in TCR beta repertoire diversity using deep sequencing normalized with unique cDNA molecular identifiers. Donors were grouped into four age groups: young (average 16 years), middle-aged (around 39), aged (over 55) and long-lived (just over 80). For two donors (one aged 18 to 29 and one aged 80 or older), the study analyzed two additional independent replicas of 1 million unique cDNA reads from the same blood draw. The full study reports these points: Estimates of total diversity based on one million sequenced T cells were regarded as lower bounds and as underestimates. The CMV infection status of donors was not known, potentially confounding age-related changes in expanded clonotypes. As age increased, observed TCR beta diversity per million T cells dropped in a roughly linear way, and a significant reduction was already evident by age 40. Compared with the aged group, the long-lived group had more naive CD4+ T cells, fewer expanded clones and increased TCR diversity, suggesting age selection. Because profiling used bulk unsorted PBMCs, naive and antigen-experienced compartments could not be compared conclusively. The percentage of naive T cells measured by flow cytometry correlated strongly with observed TCR beta diversity.

To prepare the library, 5' RACE was applied. Sequencing instrument: Illumina HiSeq 2500. The second PCR ran for roughly 7 to 12 cycles and used a J-beta primer mix along with a sample-barcoded 5' primer. A template-switch 5' adaptor carrying 12 random nucleotides introduced a unique molecular identifier onto each TCR beta cDNA molecule. At least 3 million CDR3-containing paired-end reads were obtained from each sample. All of the RNA was converted into first-strand cDNA using the Mint cDNA synthesis kit, with a TRBC-specific oligonucleotide serving as the primer. After uracil-DNA glycosylase treatment, a first 18-cycle PCR used universal primers M1SS and BC2_uni_R on all cDNA. On the authors' methods: For normalization, 1 million high-quality reads were randomly selected from each sample, with every read carrying a distinct molecular identifier. Instead of being binned into consensus sequences, reads that shared molecular identifiers were thrown out. CDR3 identification, clonotype clustering and error correction used MiTCR with a Q25 quality threshold and the strictest error-elimination algorithm. Lower-bound total TCR beta diversity was estimated with a nonparametric unseen species model using Euler transformation. TCRdb trimmed the raw reads at Q25, called clones with MiXCR and kept productive beta chains. Each CDR3 protein appears once, grouped with its most common genes and DNA. It is TCRdb's table, rather than the study itself, that gives the V and J calls and clone size. Here the sample has around 800,000 distinct CDR3 sequences; around 25% occur a single time. In total, the top ten clones hold over 2.5% of the sample.

This clonotype was counted only a few times. Its specific antigen is unknown. It has no much larger one-base neighbor in the sample; base qualities were not kept. The roughly 42 donors, aged about 6 to 100 years, were systemically healthy Caucasian individuals from Russia. Each donor gave 8 to 10 milliliters of peripheral blood, drawn into EDTA-treated Vacutainer tubes. PBMCs were isolated by Ficoll-Paque density-gradient centrifugation, with at least 7 million obtained per sample. Total RNA, at least 5.5 micrograms per sample, was extracted from PBMCs with Trizol reagent. For every donor, flow cytometry on a PBMC aliquot measured the percentage of naive CD45RAhigh/CD27high T cells. These data also featured in a second study, about T cells of mothers and their children. As described in the second report: Nine systemically healthy Caucasian individuals, comprising three mothers and their six children, were included as donors. cDNA synthesis consumed the entire amount of extracted RNA, loaded at roughly 1.5 ug RNA in each 15 ul reaction. In the second PCR, sample barcodes and 2-4 random nucleotides were introduced via the M1S primer. More than 8 million TCR beta CDR3 reads were obtained from each mother, and roughly 3 million reads were obtained from each child. Thymic selection shapes the output of TCR recombination in a similar way in related and unrelated pairs, and inherited differences have a minor effect. Related mother-child pairs always showed normalized repertoire overlap that was slightly higher than in unrelated mother-child pairs, though the difference was never significant. No persistent microchimeric T cell clones were detected, at a sensitivity of roughly 99 clones per million clonotypes. In the study, deep NGS was used to compare the TCR beta repertoires of mothers and children, and features distinguishing related mother-child pairs from unrelated individuals were sought. On average, the children were around 11 +/- 4 years old, while the mothers were around 40 +/- 4 years old. After adapters were ligated using NEBNext reagents, the libraries underwent 100+100 nt paired-end sequencing on an Illumina HiSeq 2000. To prevent cross-contamination, the mother and child libraries were prepared one month apart and sequenced in separate runs. For each donor, somewhere between roughly 500,000 and 2,300,000 distinct TCR beta clonotypes were identified. Naive TCR beta clonotypes were estimated from low-frequency clonotypes matched to each donor's FACS-determined naive share, without sorting.

Sample: blood. This receptor was taken from a boy between 10 and 17 years old in good health.

The DNA reads as follows: TGTGCCAGCAGTTCGCCCCTTGGGACAGGGTCCAACTATGGCTACACCTTC. Its protein reads: CASSSPLGTGSNYGYTF. The chain is made from TRBV28 and TRBJ1-2; the junction holds 9 bases that match TRBD1. The germline V gene gives CDR1 as MDHEN and CDR2 as SYDVKM. From cysteine to phenylalanine, the CDR3 is 17 amino acids long. Only the CDR3 region is kept as DNA, spanning 51 bases read in frame from base 1. After removal of 4 bases from V and 2 bases from J, the junction retains 11 bases not matched to a gene.